This paragraph reports one T cell receptor beta chain. Its target antigen remains unknown. The input lacks base qualities; no much larger clone sits a single base away. The time point label of this sample denotes: patch test 1, 2 weeks after DPC sensitization. The label giving this sample's treatment or condition can be read as: therapeutic diphenylcyclopropenone sensitization with weekly scalp DPC. Blood at each patch-test visit was drawn before the patch test was applied. Patients were eligible if aged 18 to 70, diagnosed with alopecia and judged suitable for DPC therapy, and pregnant patients were excluded. Total RNA was extracted from unfractionated whole blood collected in Tempus Blood RNA tubes. The sample is drawn from a study of human T cells and chemical hapten exposure (dated by TCRdb to the early 2020s). Looking at the study overall: For sensitization, 2% DPC in acetone was applied to a roughly 2 cm by roughly 2 cm area of upper inner arm skin. The study tracked peripheral blood TCR repertoire changes in vivo during primary and secondary sensitization to the hapten diphenylcyclopropenone (DPC) in alopecia patients. Throughout the roughly 25-week study period, patients were also given weekly therapeutic DPC doses on the scalp. Libraries were pooled for sequencing, and variation in per-sample TCR yields was attributed mainly to small differences in library volumes within the pool. Twenty-nine alopecia patients provided blood for TCR sequencing at one to four time points (pre-sensitization, 2, 6 and 24 weeks). The patient cohort, mostly female, included alopecia areata with under or over 50% scalp involvement, alopecia totalis and alopecia universalis. Patch testing on the upper back used Finn chambers containing 0.01% DPC, with scoring done after 6 days according to International Contact Dermatitis Research Group standards. Patient blood was sampled pre-sensitization (week 0) and at 2, 6 and about 24 weeks after DPC sensitization. Findings and caveats that apply to the study as a whole: The number of TCRs above 1 in 1000 frequency did not change with DPC sensitization; there was no evidence of global repertoire structure alterations. A positive correlation was found between the number of PT1 expanded TCRs and patch test score, with significance reached at thresholds 8, 16 and 32 but not 4. Expanded TCRs formed significantly more large CDR3 similarity clusters than pre-sensitization or healthy control sets, consistent with antigen-driven responses. After repeated subsampling, changes were observed in the strength of the expansion versus patch-test correlation and in the threshold at which the correlation became significant. All patients had alopecia, a presumed autoimmune disease, so their immune response might differ from that of healthy individuals.

Per the germline V gene, MRHNA is the CDR1 and SNTAGT is the CDR2. V was cut back by 6 bases and J by 0 bases, leaving a gap of 14 bases between them. The CDR3, cysteine through phenylalanine, is 16 amino acids long. Only CDR3 DNA remains: 48 bases, in frame from the first base. Library prep was done by RACE. Sequencing was carried out with a NextSeq 500. Library preparation attached unique molecular identifiers to individual cDNA molecules for quantitative, reproducible TCR counting. From each blood RNA sample, both TCR alpha and TCR beta chains were sequenced. The original pipeline was this. A median of about 100,000 TCRs per sample was observed, with a range of about 20,000 to 750,000. The Decombinator software suite was used to annotate V, J and CDR3 in the TCR reads. For PS versus PT1 abundance plots, all samples were subsampled to the same number of TCRs (28,000). TCRs were defined as expanded if absent before sensitization and observed at least eight times at the 2-week time point. In-frame beta chains were kept once TCRdb had trimmed the public reads at Q25 with fastp and called clones with MiXCR. Each CDR3 protein appears once, grouped with its most common genes and DNA. None of the V and J calls come from the authors' own analysis; TCRdb made them. This sample holds nearly 350,000 distinct CDR3 sequences; about 7% were observed only once. The ten largest make up around 8.2% of the sample.

The material was whole blood, obtained in connection with sensitization to the hapten diphenylcyclopropenone (DPC). This TCR was sampled from a woman younger than 35 with alopecia areata. Some clones in this sample may be carry-over from other donors' samples. The V gene is TRBV6-4 and the J gene is TRBJ2-2; too little of a D gene remains to name it. The CDR3 has the sequence CASSVNAPPNTGELFF. The nucleotide sequence is given as TGTGCCAGCAGCGTCAATGCTCCTCCGAACACCGGGGAGCTGTTTTTT.